The rows below give T cell receptor beta chains drawn from one sample of a study of blood T cell repertoires in COVID-19. Clones were sequenced by immunoSEQ multiplex PCR, and TCRdb holds only the in-frame ones, with some missing. The sample carries under 300,000 clones, roughly 86% recorded once. The sample taken for sequencing was peripheral blood. These receptors all stem from an older woman with active or convalescent COVID-19. Each CDR3 is given with its conserved first and last residue. D genes are given only for firm matches. Clone size is not always given. Where it is, it says once, few, many or a class for expanded clones.

>18|TRBD2|-|TRBJ2-3|TRBV5-4
TGTGCCAGCAGCTTGGATGTCATGGGAACTAGCGGGGGAGATACGCAGTATTTT
CASSLDVMGTSGGDTQYF
>15|-|few|TRBJ1-2|TRBV4-1
TGCGCCAGCAGCCCCCATTCCCCTAGGGGTGCCGGCTACACCTTC
CASSPHSPRGAGYTF
>15|TRBD1|-|TRBJ2-7|TRBV7-8
TGTGCCAGCAGCCCATCCGCTAACAGGGGAAGAGAGCAGTACTTC
CASSPSANRGREQYF
>13|-|once|TRBJ1-4|TRBV20-1
TGCAGTGCTAGTACGGGGACTAATGAAAAACTGTTTTTT
CSASTGTNEKLFF
>14|-|-|TRBJ1-4|TRBV3-1/TRBV3-2
TGTGCCAGCAGCCAAGCCGGAGATAATGAAAAACTGTTTTTT
CASSQAGDNEKLFF
>14|-|-|TRBJ1-4|TRBV7-9
TGTGCCAGCAGCTTTTTATCAACTAATGAAAAACTGTTTTTT
CASSFLSTNEKLFF
>13|-|-|TRBJ1-2|TRBV19
TGTGCCAGTAGAGAGAACGGGTACTATGGCTACACCTTC
CASRENGYYGYTF
>13|-|-|TRBJ1-2|TRBV19
TGTGCCAGTAAAATCCCAGGGAACTATGGCTACACCTTC
CASKIPGNYGYTF
>16|TRBD2|-|TRBJ2-1|TRBV6-6
TGTGCCAGCTTCTTAGCGGGGGTGAGCTCCTACAATGAGCAGTTCTTC
CASFLAGVSSYNEQFF
>13|TRBD1|once|TRBJ2-2|TRBV2
TGTGCCAGCAGGGGACAGGGGGCCGGGGAGCTGTTTTTT
CASRGQGAGELFF
>13|-|-|TRBJ2-5|TRBV24-1
TGTGCCACCAGTACCGGAGGGACAGAGACCCAGTACTTC
CATSTGGTETQYF
>15|TRBD1|-|TRBJ1-2|TRBV7-9
TGTGCCAGCAGCGAGCGTGGACAGGGTATATCTGGCTACACCTTC
CASSERGQGISGYTF
>11|-|-|TRBJ1-3|TRBV20-1
TGCAGTGCTGCGGGAGGAAACACCATATATTTT
CSAAGGNTIYF
>13|-|-|TRBJ1-1|TRBV25-1
TGTGCCAGCAGTGAAGTGGGCAGGGTGCGAGCTTTCTTT
CASSEVGRVRAFF
>14|TRBD1|once|TRBJ1-1|TRBV6-2/TRBV6-3
TGTGCCAGCAGTCTTTGGACAGGGGCGGGTGAAGCTTTCTTT
CASSLWTGAGEAFF
>15|-|-|TRBJ2-7|TRBV7-8
TGTGCCAGCAGGGCTTCCCCACTAGGGCCCTACGAGCAGTACTTC
CASRASPLGPYEQYF
>13|-|-|TRBJ1-1|TRBV7-9
TGTGCCAGCAGCTCCTCTCCGGGCACTGAAGCTTTCTTT
CASSSSPGTEAFF
>14|-|-|TRBJ1-1|TRBV9
TGTGCCAGCAGAAAAAATACAGGCAACACTGAAGCTTTCTTT
CASRKNTGNTEAFF
>14|-|-|TRBJ1-5|TRBV19
TGTGCCAGTAACGAGCGAGGAGGGAATCAGCCCCAGCATTTT
CASNERGGNQPQHF
>13|-|-|TRBJ1-1|TRBV5-1
TGCGCCAGCAGCGAAGAGTTGAACACTGAAGCTTTCTTT
CASSEELNTEAFF
>15|-|once|TRBJ1-3|TRBV3-1/TRBV3-2
TGTGCCAGCAGCCCGACACTTGTCTCTGGAAACACCATATATTTT
CASSPTLVSGNTIYF
>14|-|-|TRBJ1-1|TRBV11-2
TGTGCCAGCAGCACCCAAACCGAGGGAACTGAAGCTTTCTTT
CASSTQTEGTEAFF
>13|-|once|TRBJ1-2|TRBV18
TGTGCCAGCTCACCAGTCCAGGACTATGGCTACACCTTC
CASSPVQDYGYTF
>11|-|-|TRBJ1-1|TRBV20-1
TGCAGTGCTCGGGTGGACACTGAAGCTTTCTTT
CSARVDTEAFF
>15|-|-|TRBJ2-3|TRBV24-1
TGTGCCACCAGCAACACAGGTTTGAGCACAGATACGCAGTATTTT
CATSNTGLSTDTQYF
>15|-|-|TRBJ1-1|TRBV5-1
TGCGCCAGCAGCTTGGTACAGGGCCCGGGCACTGAAGCTTTCTTT
CASSLVQGPGTEAFF